A selection of T cell receptor beta chains follows, all from one sample in a study of T cell responses to AZD1222 COVID-19 vaccine. This table comes from immunoSEQ multiplex PCR, and its TCRdb copy is limited to in-frame clones, with some not included. Among 110,000 to 150,000 clones listed, 85% to 95% were seen once. This specimen was peripheral blood, taken on day 0 of MenACWY control vaccination. Receptors were obtained from an adult in good health. Both conserved end residues are part of each CDR3. A D gene is named only where the DNA matches it firmly. The size entry is marked missing in some rows and otherwise reads once, few, many or a size class.

d_call,v_call,j_call,cdr3_length,clone_size,cdr3_aa,cdr3_nt
NA,TRBV13,TRBJ2-5,17,once,CASSLDMAESYQETQYF,TGTGCCAGCAGCTTAGACATGGCGGAGTCGTACCAAGAGACCCAGTACTTC
TRBD1,TRBV28,TRBJ1-5,15,NA,CASTAGTGGNQPQHF,TGTGCCAGCACCGCCGGGACAGGGGGAAATCAGCCCCAGCATTTT
TRBD1,TRBV3-1/TRBV3-2,TRBJ1-2,14,NA,CASSPSDRAGGYTF,TGTGCCAGCAGCCCCTCGGACAGGGCCGGTGGCTACACCTTC
NA,TRBV3-1/TRBV3-2,TRBJ2-2,15,NA,CASSLNRASTGELFF,TGTGCCAGCAGTTTGAACAGGGCGTCCACCGGGGAGCTGTTTTTT
NA,TRBV25-1,TRBJ1-2,12,NA,CASSDANYGYTF,TGTGCCAGCAGCGACGCTAACTATGGCTACACCTTC
NA,TRBV7-9,TRBJ1-1,13,NA,CASSFGRNTEAFF,TGTGCCAGCAGCTTCGGCAGAAACACTGAAGCTTTCTTT
NA,TRBV7-2,TRBJ1-1,16,NA,CASSLQGTGLNTEAFF,TGTGCCAGCAGCTTACAGGGGACCGGTTTGAACACTGAAGCTTTCTTT
NA,TRBV7-3,TRBJ2-3,14,NA,CASSLQPDGDTQYF,TGTGCCAGCAGCCTCCAGCCCGATGGGGATACGCAGTATTTT
TRBD1,TRBV5-6,TRBJ2-2,15,NA,CASSFRDRGTGELFF,TGTGCCAGCAGCTTCCGGGACAGGGGGACCGGGGAGCTGTTTTTT
NA,TRBV24-1,TRBJ2-3,16,NA,CATSDWASGQEDTQYF,TGTGCCACCAGTGATTGGGCTAGCGGACAGGAGGATACGCAGTATTTT
NA,TRBV24-1,TRBJ1-2,16,NA,CATSDFLPPPREGYTF,TGTGCCACCAGTGATTTCCTCCCCCCTCCCCGCGAGGGCTACACCTTC
NA,TRBV9,TRBJ1-1,15,NA,CASSVGQLQNTEAFF,TGTGCCAGCAGCGTAGGGCAGCTTCAGAACACTGAAGCTTTCTTT
NA,TRBV3-1/TRBV3-2,TRBJ1-1,12,NA,CASSQVLTEAFF,TGTGCCAGCAGCCAAGTACTAACTGAAGCTTTCTTT
NA,TRBV7-6,TRBJ2-5,18,NA,CASSLRPPLSGVRETQYF,TGTGCCAGCAGCCTCAGGCCCCCCCTTAGTGGCGTGAGGGAGACCCAGTACTTC
NA,TRBV7-9,TRBJ1-1,17,NA,CASSSLPGTGRNTEAFF,TGTGCCAGCAGCTCTTTACCAGGGACGGGGAGAAACACTGAAGCTTTCTTT
NA,TRBV19,TRBJ1-2,16,NA,CASSLMDGKRNYGYTF,TGTGCCAGTAGTCTAATGGACGGCAAAAGAAACTATGGCTACACCTTC
NA,TRBV4-2,TRBJ2-4,15,NA,CASSQEPGAKNIQYF,TGTGCCAGCAGCCAAGAACCAGGAGCCAAAAACATTCAGTACTTC
TRBD1,TRBV10-3,TRBJ1-2,13,NA,CAISEDRDSGYTF,TGTGCCATCAGTGAGGACAGGGATAGCGGCTACACCTTC
TRBD1,TRBV19,TRBJ2-5,15,NA,CASSMRGQGYETQYF,TGTGCCAGTAGTATGCGGGGACAGGGATATGAGACCCAGTACTTC
NA,TRBV28,TRBJ2-1,14,NA,CASSSLTGRDEQFF,TGTGCCAGCAGTTCACTCACAGGGAGGGATGAGCAGTTCTTC
NA,TRBV4-3,TRBJ2-2,14,NA,CASSQEGHTGELFF,TGCGCCAGCAGCCAAGAAGGGCATACCGGGGAGCTGTTTTTT
NA,TRBV6-5,TRBJ2-6,16,NA,CASSYRGRAGANVLTF,TGTGCCAGCAGTTACCGGGGGCGGGCTGGGGCCAACGTCCTGACTTTC
NA,TRBV6-5,TRBJ2-1,13,few,CASSYRDNNEQFF,TGTGCCAGCAGTTACCGGGACAACAATGAGCAGTTCTTC
NA,TRBV18,TRBJ1-1,13,NA,CASSPAGSREAFF,TGTGCCAGCTCACCGGCGGGGAGCCGGGAAGCTTTCTTT
NA,TRBV28,TRBJ2-2,14,NA,CASRGYGKAGELFF,TGTGCCAGCAGGGGATACGGGAAAGCCGGGGAGCTGTTTTTT
NA,TRBV3-1/TRBV3-2,TRBJ2-3,13,NA,CASSYQGTDTQYF,TGTGCCAGCAGCTACCAGGGCACAGATACGCAGTATTTT
NA,TRBV18,TRBJ1-5,13,NA,CASSVVSNQPQHF,TGTGCCAGCTCTGTTGTATCGAATCAGCCCCAGCATTTT
TRBD2,TRBV10-3,TRBJ2-6,17,NA,CAISEVAGSSGANVLTF,TGTGCCATCAGTGAGGTAGCGGGGAGCTCTGGGGCCAACGTCCTGACTTTC
NA,TRBV7-8,TRBJ2-7,14,NA,CASSLGDSVYEQYF,TGTGCCAGCAGCTTAGGCGACAGTGTCTACGAGCAGTACTTC
TRBD1,TRBV5-4,TRBJ2-1,15,NA,CASSKGQEIYNEQFF,TGTGCCAGCAGCAAGGGACAGGAGATTTACAATGAGCAGTTCTTC
TRBD1,TRBV27,TRBJ1-1,13,NA,CASSPGGNTEAFF,TGTGCCAGCTCCCCAGGGGGCAACACTGAAGCTTTCTTT
NA,TRBV12-5,TRBJ1-6,21,once,CASGLETSGTLISSYNSPLHF,TGTGCTAGTGGTTTGGAAACCTCCGGGACATTAATTAGCTCCTATAATTCACCCCTCCACTTT
TRBD2,TRBV2,TRBJ2-1,14,NA,CATTGTTGHNEQFF,TGTGCCACAACCGGGACTACCGGGCACAATGAGCAGTTCTTC
NA,TRBV5-4,TRBJ2-1,12,NA,CASSPPGVEQFF,TGTGCCAGCAGCCCGCCGGGGGTTGAGCAGTTCTTC
TRBD1,TRBV5-4,TRBJ1-2,14,once,CASSSGTDNYGYTF,TGTGCCAGCAGCTCCGGGACAGACAACTATGGCTACACCTTC
NA,TRBV7-9,TRBJ1-3,13,NA,CASSEALGNTIYF,TGTGCCAGCAGCGAAGCCCTAGGAAACACCATATATTTT
TRBD1,TRBV28,TRBJ1-5,17,once,CASSLTWTGGSNQPQHF,TGTGCCAGCAGTTTAACTTGGACAGGCGGGAGCAATCAGCCCCAGCATTTT
NA,TRBV5-1,TRBJ1-4,15,NA,CASSRTGRSNEKLFF,TGCGCCAGCAGTCGGACCGGACGGTCGAATGAAAAACTGTTTTTT
TRBD2,TRBV30,TRBJ2-1,14,NA,CAWSVTSGSNEQFF,TGTGCCTGGAGTGTCACTAGCGGGAGCAATGAGCAGTTCTTC
TRBD2,TRBV5-4,TRBJ2-7,14,NA,CASSRGGNSYEQYF,TGTGCCAGCAGCCGGGGGGGGAATAGCTACGAGCAGTACTTC